The 26 T cell receptor beta chains reported below all come from one sample, sequenced in a study of blood T cell repertoires in COVID-19. Method: immunoSEQ multiplex PCR; TCRdb's copy keeps in-frame clones and lacks some. The table shows about 430,000 clones, with about 88% occurring only once. Material: PBMCs or T cells enriched from blood (not recorded which). Source of these receptors: a woman between 18 and 30 years old who had been exposed to COVID-19.

This clone was observed a handful of times. The chain is built from TRBV5-1 and TRBJ2-5; 13 bases fit TRBD2. The CDR3 is made up of 14 amino acids. Per germline, CDR1 SGHRS and CDR2 YFSETQ. The J segment lost 1 base and the V segment lost 7 bases, leaving 1 base of the junction unmatched. CDR3 sequence: CASGLAGAQETQYF. The CDR3 DNA reads as TGCGCCAGCGGACTAGCGGGGGCCCAAGAGACCCAGTACTTC.

The chain couples TRBV10-3 to TRBJ2-3; 9 nucleotides match TRBD2. The CDR3 is 16 residues long. V lost 6 bases and J lost 4; bases outside the gene matches: 11. Germline CDR1 reads ENHRY; CDR2 reads SYGVKD. The CDR3 DNA sequence: TGTGCCATCAGCTCCCAGGGCGGGAGGGCCGCAGATACGCAGTATTTT. Amino acid sequence: CAISSQGGRAADTQYF.

This rearrangement joins TRBV11-1 to TRBJ1-2; D gene uncertain. Trimming left V 6 bases short and J 12 bases short, with 14 bases between. Germline loops: CDR1 SGHAT, CDR2 FQDESV (reference sequence). This CDR3 has 11 amino acids. In DNA, the CDR3 is TGTGCCAGCAGTGGAGGTACACGGGACACCTTC. Translated: CASSGGTRDTF.

The chain joins TRBV28 to TRBJ1-1, with D possibly TRBD1 on 6 matching bases. Trimming shortened V by 2 bases and J by 1 base, and 11 bases separated the two germline ends. In germline, CDR1 is MDHEN, CDR2 SYDVKM. CDR3 size: 15 residues. CDR3 amino acids: CASSLTGRENTEAFF. CDR3 bases: TGTGCCAGCAGTTTAACAGGGAGAGAGAACACTGAAGCTTTCTTT.

J is TRBJ2-7 and V is TRBV5-1, with 10 bases that match TRBD1. CDR1 is SGHRS and CDR2 is YFSETQ in the germline V gene. The CDR3 loop spans 15 amino acids. J was trimmed by 3 bases and V by 0 bases; bases with no gene match: 3. Written as DNA, the CDR3 is TGCGCCAGCAGCTTGGGACAGGGGGCGATCTACGAGCAGTACTTC. Translation: CASSLGQGAIYEQYF.

The V gene is TRBV20-1, the J gene TRBJ2-7; D is possibly TRBD2 (5 bases). The CDR3 contains 14 residues. Trimming took off 3 bases at V and 2 bases at J, with 14 bases between the two ends. From germline, CDR1 is DFQATT and CDR2 SNEGSKA (reference sequence). The CDR3 loop reads CSASKGSAAYEQYF. The CDR3 DNA reads TGCAGTGCTAGTAAAGGGAGTGCGGCCTACGAGCAGTACTTC.

The V call is TRBV4-1, the J call TRBJ1-1; D is ambiguous. Deletions cut 2 bases from V and 11 bases from J, with 21 bases between. The CDR3 loop spans 15 amino acids. Germline V gives CDR1 MGHRA, CDR2 YSYEKL. Here the CDR3 DNA reads TGCGCCAGCAGCCAACCTCATGTGGGGAGGTATGAGGCTTTCTTT. It yields the protein CASSQPHVGRYEAFF.

The chain links TRBV2 to TRBJ1-2, with D possibly matching TRBD1 (5 bases). Between the trimmed V and J ends, which lost 3 bases and 4 bases, there was a span of 12 bases. CDR3 size: 14 residues. Germline values: CDR1 SNHLY, CDR2 FYNNEI. CDR3 nucleotides: TGTGCCAGCAGTGAGGAGGGGCTGACCTATGGCTACACCTTC. It translates to CASSEEGLTYGYTF.

This clone was seen only once. The genes are TRBV24-1 and TRBJ1-1; D possibly corresponds to TRBD1 (5 bases). Germline-derived CDR1 and CDR2 are KGHDR and SFDVKD. V shed 3 bases and J shed 0 bases, with 7 bases lying between them. The CDR3 is made up of 14 amino acids. CDR3 sequence reads: CATSDGGVNTEAFF. CDR3 coding DNA: TGTGCCACCAGTGATGGGGGGGTGAACACTGAAGCTTTCTTT.

V gene TRBV4-2 combines with J gene TRBJ2-1; 10 bases align to TRBD1. The germline gives CDR1 LGHNA, CDR2 YNFKEQ. Losses at the gene ends were 3 bases for V and 3 bases for J; bases not matched to a gene: 8. The length of the CDR3 is 17 residues. CDR3 sequence (DNA): TGTGCCAGCAGCCAGAGGGGACAGGGGATGGGCTACAATGAGCAGTTCTTC. The encoded protein is CASSQRGQGMGYNEQFF.

The gene calls are TRBV5-1 and TRBJ2-2; 7 bases fit TRBD1. After removal of 4 bases from V and 0 bases from J, the junction contained 6 bases not matched to a gene. The germline V gene has CDR1 SGHRS and CDR2 YFSETQ. The length of the CDR3 is 16 residues. CDR3 coding DNA: TGCGCCAGCAGCGTCGGGACAGCGTCGAACACCGGGGAGCTGTTTTTT. It yields the protein CASSVGTASNTGELFF.

The V gene is TRBV15, the J gene TRBJ1-2, with 8 bases aligning to TRBD1. CDR1 LNHNV and CDR2 YYDKDF come from the germline V gene (reference sequence). V lost 3 bases, J lost 4 bases, and 4 bases stayed unmatched. CDR3 length equals 14 residues. CDR3 loop: CATSRDRESYGYTF. The CDR3 coding sequence is TGTGCCACCAGCAGGGACAGGGAATCCTATGGCTACACCTTC.

The genes are TRBV4-3 and TRBJ1-1, with D possibly TRBD1 on 6 matching bases. Trimming took 3 bases from V and 0 from J, leaving 17 bases between them. This CDR3 region has 17 residues. Germline-derived CDR1 and CDR2 are LGHNA and YSLEER. For the CDR3, the DNA is TGCGCCAGCAGCCATTCCTTCCGGACAGACATGAACACTGAAGCTTTCTTT. Translation: CASSHSFRTDMNTEAFF.

This clone came up a few times. The chain couples TRBV5-1 to TRBJ2-2; TRBD2 agrees at 10 bases. Trimming at V came to 0 bases and at J to 4 bases, leaving 6 bases not matched to a gene. Germline CDR1 SGHRS, CDR2 YFSETQ. The CDR3 has 17 amino acids. The CDR3 DNA reads as TGCGCCAGCAGCTTGGCCGCTAGCGGGAGCCCCACCGGGGAGCTGTTTTTT. Its translation is CASSLAASGSPTGELFF.

The chain uses TRBV5-1 and TRBJ2-5; 9 positions agree with TRBD2. CDR1 and CDR2 from the germline V gene are SGHRS and YFSETQ. The J segment lost 3 bases and the V segment lost 3 bases, leaving 9 bases of the junction unmatched. The CDR3 spans 16 residues. The CDR3 coding sequence is TGCGCCAGCAGCTCTGTGGCTAGCGGGGTCAAAGAGACCCAGTACTTC. It encodes CASSSVASGVKETQYF.

The chain combines TRBV24-1 with TRBJ2-2, with 7 bases matching TRBD1. The germline V gene encodes CDR1 KGHDR and CDR2 SFDVKD. CDR3 size: 15 residues. The junction had 7 bases not matched to a gene; V was cut back by 4 bases and J by 6 bases. CDR3 sequence (DNA): TGTGCCACCAGTGACCCAACAGGGGTTGCCGGGGAGCTGTTTTTT. This translates into CATSDPTGVAGELFF.

CDR3 in DNA: TGTGCCAGTAGTGATGACAGGGATCAGCCCCAGCATTTT. Translated, it gives CASSDDRDQPQHF. This rearrangement joins TRBV19 to TRBJ1-5; 7 bases agree with TRBD1. Germline V lookup: CDR1 LNHDA, CDR2 SQIVND (reference sequence). Trimming took 5 bases from V and 5 from J; bases not matched to a gene: 3. The CDR3 loop spans 13 amino acids.

V gene TRBV12-2 combines with J gene TRBJ2-7; the table's D call of TRBD1 was not tested on the DNA. TRBV12-2 is assigned pseudogene status. This CDR3 has 18 amino acids. The CDR3 DNA reads TGTGCAAGTCGCTTAGCGCCGGGACAGGGGTCCCCCTTTTACGAGCAGTACTTC. This encodes CASRLAPGQGSPFYEQYF.

The V gene is TRBV11-2, the J gene TRBJ2-7; 9 nucleotides match TRBD2. There are 14 residues in the CDR3. Germline CDR1 reads SGHAT; CDR2 reads FQNNGV. V was clipped by 2 bases and J by 3 bases; unmatched bases: 2. CDR3 sequence: CASSLISGSYEQYF. The CDR3 DNA reads as TGTGCCAGCAGCTTAATTAGCGGGAGCTACGAGCAGTACTTC.

The chain combines TRBV28 with TRBJ1-1, with D possibly TRBD1 on 5 matching bases. This CDR3 has 14 residues. The V end was cut by 3 bases, the J end by 1 base, with 9 bases between. The germline gives CDR1 MDHEN, CDR2 SYDVKM. CDR3 in DNA: TGTGCCAGCAGTTTTGGAGACAGGAACACTGAAGCTTTCTTT. Translating gives CASSFGDRNTEAFF.

The chain combines TRBV27 with TRBJ1-2; D not certain. The CDR3 runs to 13 residues. V lost 5 bases and J 8 bases, leaving 15 bases between the germline ends. The germline V gene encodes CDR1 MNHEY and CDR2 SMNVEV (reference sequence). This CDR3 is CASSRERERGYTF. The DNA of the CDR3 is TGTGCCAGCAGTCGAGAGAGAGAGCGGGGCTACACCTTC.

The chain is built from TRBV15 and TRBJ2-2, with a tentative D call TRBD2 (6 bases). Germline CDR1 is LNHNV and CDR2 is YYDKDF (reference sequence). CDR3 length: 13 residues. V gave up 1 base and J gave up 6 bases, with 6 bases separating them. The CDR3 region has the DNA TGTGCCACCAGCAGAGGGGGGGCCGGGGAGCTGTTTTTT. It yields the protein CATSRGGAGELFF.

For this clone: The same CDR3 can be traced to other DNA sequences in this sample. The chain links TRBV28 to TRBJ2-7; D is unresolved. The CDR3 extends over 12 amino acids. Germline V gives CDR1 MDHEN, CDR2 SYDVKM. The V gene lost 1 base and the J gene lost 4 bases, with 5 bases spanning the gap. CDR3: CASSLSRYEQYF. In DNA, the CDR3 is TGTGCCAGCAGTTTATCGCGGTACGAGCAGTACTTC.

J is TRBJ1-1 and V is TRBV6-5; 7 bases fit TRBD1. Germline assignment: CDR1 MNHEY and CDR2 SVGAGI. CDR3 length: 14 residues. V lost 6 bases, J lost 0 bases, and 4 bases stayed unmatched. CDR3 DNA: TGTGCCAGCAGCAGACAGGGAATGAACACTGAAGCTTTCTTT. Residues: CASSRQGMNTEAFF.

This clone was seen a single time. The chain couples TRBV7-8 to TRBJ1-5, with D tentatively TRBD1 (5 bases). Germline V gene data show CDR1 as SGHVS and CDR2 as FQNEAQ. V dropped 0 bases and J dropped 6 bases, with 15 bases sitting between them. The CDR3 runs to 16 residues. This CDR3 reads CASSLARWQGGQPQHF. The CDR3 DNA follows: TGTGCCAGCAGCTTAGCGAGGTGGCAGGGCGGTCAGCCCCAGCATTTT.

As for this clone: Other nucleotide sequences in the sample specify the same CDR3. Here the CDR3 reads CASSYSRTGGYEQYF. The CDR3 nucleotides read TGTGCCAGCAGTTACTCACGGACAGGGGGCTACGAGCAGTACTTC. The V and J genes are TRBV6-5 and TRBJ2-7; 10 bases are a match to TRBD1. Germline trimming cut 0 bases from V and 3 bases from J; bases unmatched to any gene: 2. Germline V CDR1 and CDR2: MNHEY, SVGAGI. The CDR3 consists of 15 residues.